The 9 T cell receptor beta chains given below trace back to one sample, sequenced in a study of T-cell memory formation after mild COVID-19. TCRdb reprocessed the 5' RACE reads via MiXCR and lists one record per CDR3 protein. The sample consists of 450,000 or so distinct CDR3 sequences, around 18% of them appearing once. The sample taken for sequencing was PBMCs or a T cell subset sorted from them (not recorded which). Receptor source: an adult woman who had mild COVID-19 (a few samples of this study predate the infection). Cell type and time point are not known.

The gene calls are TRBV29-1 and TRBJ2-2; D uncertain. Germline loops: CDR1 SQVTM, CDR2 ANQGSEA. Trimming shortened V by 5 bases and J by 3 bases, and 10 bases separated the two germline ends. The CDR3 spans 13 residues. CDR3 residues: CSVKDGHTGELFF. DNA for the CDR3: TGCAGCGTTAAGGACGGACACACCGGGGAGCTGTTTTTT.

Regarding this clonotype: One junction end disagrees with the germline gene, perhaps due to a read error. The chain couples TRBV11-2 to TRBJ2-4; no clear D. There are 15 residues in the CDR3. Germline V gene sequence: CDR1 SGHAT, CDR2 FQNNGV. DNA of the CDR3: TGTGCCAGCAGCCCCCGAGTAAGAGCCAAAGACATTCAGTACTTC. This gives the protein CASSPRVRAKDIQYF.

This chain joins TRBV20-1 and TRBJ1-5; D perhaps matches TRBD1 (6 bases). Germline-derived CDR1 and CDR2 are DFQATT and SNEGSKA (reference sequence). The V end was cut by 2 bases, the J end by 3 bases, with 14 bases between. There are 15 residues in the CDR3. The CDR3: CSARPMTGLNQPQHF. In nucleotides, the CDR3 is TGCAGTGCTAGACCTATGACAGGCCTCAATCAGCCCCAGCATTTT.

The chain links TRBV11-2 to TRBJ2-7; 10 bases fit TRBD2. The CDR3 loop spans 17 amino acids. The V gene end was trimmed by 0 bases and the J gene end by 4 bases; junction bases not matched to a gene: 9. Germline V CDR1 and CDR2: SGHAT, FQNNGV. The CDR3: CASSLDRASGGYYEQYF. In DNA, the CDR3 is TGTGCCAGCAGCTTAGATAGGGCTAGCGGGGGATATTACGAGCAGTACTTC.

This clonotype was counted at least ten times. The V and J genes are TRBV7-8 and TRBJ2-5; D not certain. Germline loops: CDR1 SGHVS, CDR2 FQNEAQ. This CDR3 contains 11 residues. The V end was cut by 7 bases, the J end by 3 bases, with 6 bases between. Written as DNA, the CDR3 is TGTGCCAGCAAAGAAGAAGAGACCCAGTACTTC. Its translation: CASKEEETQYF. The full variable domain, its missing parts supplied by reference TRBV7-8 and TRBJ2-5, is GAGVSQSPRYKVAKRGQDVALRCDPISGHVSLFWYQQALGQGPEFLTYFQNEAQLDKSGLPSDRFFAERPEGSVSTLKIQRTQQEDSAVYLCASKEEETQYFGPGTRLLVL.

V and J are TRBV19 and TRBJ1-1; no definite D call. The CDR3 is 13 amino acids. Germline V CDR1 and CDR2: LNHDA, SQIVND (reference sequence). V lost 8 bases, J lost 3 bases, and 13 bases lay in between. CDR3 in amino acids: CASGWLVDTEAFF. The CDR3 DNA reads as TGTGCCAGTGGGTGGCTGGTGGACACTGAAGCTTTCTTT.

This clonotype has only a few counts. The chain uses TRBV5-1 and TRBJ1-1; no firm D call. CDR1 is SGHRS and CDR2 is YFSETQ in the germline V gene. V lost 0 bases to trimming and J lost 5 bases, with 11 bases between them. The CDR3 totals 14 residues. The CDR3 DNA reads as TGCGCCAGCAGCTTGGGGATGGGCGGGACTGAAGCTTTCTTT. It specifies CASSLGMGGTEAFF.

The chain has TRBV5-1 and TRBJ1-2, with a tentative D call TRBD1 (6 bases). CDR3 length equals 15 residues. The germline gives CDR1 SGHRS, CDR2 YFSETQ. Trimming stripped 1 base from V and 6 bases from J, with 16 bases between. The CDR3 sequence is CASSLLGGEVDGYTF. The DNA for the CDR3 is TGCGCCAGCAGCTTGTTGGGGGGCGAGGTAGATGGCTACACCTTC.

The genes are TRBV6-1 and TRBJ1-4, with TRBD1 as a possible D gene (5 bases). The CDR3 has 15 amino acids. In germline, CDR1 is MNHNS, CDR2 SASEGT. Trimming shortened V by 6 bases and J by 7 bases, and 18 bases separated the two germline ends. In DNA form, the CDR3 reads TGTGCCAGCAGGACCACAGGATCAATCGGTGAAAAACTGTTTTTT. Translated: CASRTTGSIGEKLFF.